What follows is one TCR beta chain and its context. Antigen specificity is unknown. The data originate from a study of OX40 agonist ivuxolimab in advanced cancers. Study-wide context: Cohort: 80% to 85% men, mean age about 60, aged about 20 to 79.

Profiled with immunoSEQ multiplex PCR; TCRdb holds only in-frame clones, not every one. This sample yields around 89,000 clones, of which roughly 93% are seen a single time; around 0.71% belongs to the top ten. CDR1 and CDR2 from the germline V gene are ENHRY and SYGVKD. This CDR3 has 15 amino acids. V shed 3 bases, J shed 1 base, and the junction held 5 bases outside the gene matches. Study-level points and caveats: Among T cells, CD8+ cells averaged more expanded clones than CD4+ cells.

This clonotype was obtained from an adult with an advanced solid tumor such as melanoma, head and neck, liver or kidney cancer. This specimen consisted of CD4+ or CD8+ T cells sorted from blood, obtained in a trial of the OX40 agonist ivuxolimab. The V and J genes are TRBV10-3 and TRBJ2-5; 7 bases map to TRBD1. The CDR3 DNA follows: TGTGCCATCAGTGAAACCCGACAGGGCCAAGAGACCCAGTACTTC. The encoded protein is CAISETRQGQETQYF.